Following are 5 T cell receptor beta chains from one sample sequenced in a study of cytomegalovirus exposure and HLA in healthy donors. Profiling relied on immunoSEQ multiplex PCR, and the TCRdb table lists in-frame clones only, not all of them. This repertoire shows around 86,000 clones, approximately 93% found once; its top ten account for approximately 1.1%. The sample comprised PBMCs. These receptors were collected from a woman in her twenties or thirties in good health and CMV-seropositive.

J is TRBJ1-2 and V is TRBV7-3; D is possibly TRBD1 (6 bases). Deletions cut 4 bases from V and 8 bases from J, with 14 bases between. The CDR3 spans 13 residues. Germline V lookup: CDR1 SGHTA, CDR2 FQGTGA. The CDR3 here is CASSSESGAGYTF. As DNA, the CDR3 is TGTGCCAGCAGCTCGGAATCAGGGGCGGGCTACACCTTC.

This sequence joins TRBV7-8 and TRBJ2-2; 8 bases align to TRBD1. Germline CDR1 SGHVS, CDR2 FQNEAQ. CDR3 length equals 17 residues. Unmatched junction bases numbered 10, after V lost 2 bases and J lost 5 bases. CDR3 sequence (DNA): TGTGCCAGCAGCTTAATCGCTTCAGGGGGCGCGACCGGGGAGCTGTTTTTT. Translation gives CASSLIASGGATGELFF.

The J gene is TRBJ2-1, the V gene TRBV19, with TRBD2 matching 7 bases. Germline values: CDR1 LNHDA, CDR2 SQIVND (reference sequence). CDR3 length equals 17 residues. V lost 10 bases, J lost 0 bases, and 15 bases stayed unmatched. The CDR3, as DNA: TGTGCCACCGCGAACAGACGGACGGGAGGCTCCTACAATGAGCAGTTCTTC. Its protein is CATANRRTGGSYNEQFF.

The chain employs TRBV9 and TRBJ1-5, with D perhaps matching TRBD1 (6 bases). The CDR3 totals 16 residues. The V end was cut by 0 bases, the J end by 5 bases, with 15 bases between. Germline V gene lookup returns CDR1 SGDLS and CDR2 YYNGEE. CDR3 in amino acids: CASSVGGPGGYQPQHF. The CDR3 coding sequence is TGTGCCAGCAGCGTAGGGGGCCCTGGGGGCTATCAGCCCCAGCATTTT.

The chain has TRBV11-2 and TRBJ2-2; no clear D. V was pared by 1 base and J by 6 bases, with 6 bases between. Germline V lookup: CDR1 SGHAT, CDR2 FQNNGV. The CDR3 sequence is 13 residues long. The CDR3 reads CASSLVIAGELFF. Here the CDR3 DNA reads TGTGCCAGCAGCTTAGTTATTGCCGGGGAGCTGTTTTTT. The full variable domain, completed using reference TRBV11-2 and TRBJ2-2, is EAGVAQSPRYKIIEKRQSVAFWCNPISGHATLYWYQQILGQGPKLLIQFQNNGVVDDSQLPKDRFSAERLKGVDSTLKIQPAKLEDSAVYLCASSLVIAGELFFGEGSRLTVL.